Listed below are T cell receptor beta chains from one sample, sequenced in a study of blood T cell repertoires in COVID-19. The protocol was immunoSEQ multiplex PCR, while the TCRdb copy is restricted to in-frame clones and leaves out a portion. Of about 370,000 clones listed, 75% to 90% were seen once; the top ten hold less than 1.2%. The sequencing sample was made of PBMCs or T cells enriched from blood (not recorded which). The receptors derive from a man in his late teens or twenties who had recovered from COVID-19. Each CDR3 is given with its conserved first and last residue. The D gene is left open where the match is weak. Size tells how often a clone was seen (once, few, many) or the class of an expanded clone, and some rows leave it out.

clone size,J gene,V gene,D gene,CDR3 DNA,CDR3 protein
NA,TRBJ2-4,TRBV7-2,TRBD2,TGTGCCAGCAGCTACCCCTGGCGGGGGGAAGCCAAAAACATTCAGTACTTC,CASSYPWRGEAKNIQYF
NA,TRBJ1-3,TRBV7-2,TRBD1,TGTGCCAGCAGCTTGCGGACAGGGGGCTCTGGAAACACCATATATTTT,CASSLRTGGSGNTIYF
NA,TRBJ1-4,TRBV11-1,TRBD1,TGTGCCAGCAGCTCGAGACAGGGCGGTGAAAAACTGTTTTTT,CASSSRQGGEKLFF
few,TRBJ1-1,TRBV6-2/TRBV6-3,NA,TGTGCCAGCAGTTACTCGACAGAGCCCCTGAACACTGAAGCTTTCTTT,CASSYSTEPLNTEAFF
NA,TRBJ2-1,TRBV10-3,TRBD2,TGTGCCACTTCTAGCGGGGGCTACAATGAGCAGTTCTTC,CATSSGGYNEQFF
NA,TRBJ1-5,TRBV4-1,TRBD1,TGCGCCAGCAGCCGGACGGACAGGAATCAGCCCCAGCATTTT,CASSRTDRNQPQHF
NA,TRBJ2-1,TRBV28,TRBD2,TGTGCCAGCAGGCGGACGCCCGGGACTAGCACCCATGAGCAGTTCTTC,CASRRTPGTSTHEQFF
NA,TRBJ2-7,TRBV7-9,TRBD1,TGTGCCAGCAGCTCGGGACAGGAGCAGTACTTC,CASSSGQEQYF
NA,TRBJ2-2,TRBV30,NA,TGTGCCTGGAGTATTTGGTCCCAGGGGTTCACCGGGGAGCTGTTTTTT,CAWSIWSQGFTGELFF
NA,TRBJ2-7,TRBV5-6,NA,TGTGCCAGCAGCTTTACGCGGGGCGAGCAGTACTTC,CASSFTRGEQYF
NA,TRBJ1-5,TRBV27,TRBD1,TGTGCCAGCAGTATACAGGGGCTTAATCAGCCCCAGCATTTT,CASSIQGLNQPQHF
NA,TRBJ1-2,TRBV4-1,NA,TGCGCCAGCAGCCAAGATATGGGGGCGAAAGGCTACACCTTC,CASSQDMGAKGYTF
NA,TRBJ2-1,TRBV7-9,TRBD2,TGTGCCAGCAGCCCATCCGGGACTAGCGGGAGGAGCTCCTACAATGAGCAGTTCTTC,CASSPSGTSGRSSYNEQFF
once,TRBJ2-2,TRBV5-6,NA,TGTGCCAGCAGCCCGGGTAACACGAACACCGGGGAGCTGTTTTTT,CASSPGNTNTGELFF
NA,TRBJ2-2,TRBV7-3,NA,TGTGCCAGCAGTTACAGGGCCACCGGGGAGCTGTTTTTT,CASSYRATGELFF
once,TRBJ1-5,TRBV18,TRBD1,TGTGCCAGCTCGCTGGCGCGGGACAGGTCCAATCAGCCCCAGCATTTT,CASSLARDRSNQPQHF
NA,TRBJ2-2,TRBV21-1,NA,TGTGCCAGCAGCAAAGGCCCTGACAGGGGGCACAACGGGGAGCTGTTTTTT,CASSKGPDRGHNGELFF
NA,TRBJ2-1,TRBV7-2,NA,TGTGCCAGCAGCTTAGCGATAAGGGGCAATGAGCAGTTCTTC,CASSLAIRGNEQFF
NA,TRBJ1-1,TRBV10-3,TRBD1,TGTGCCATCAGCGACAACCGGGACAGTCCTTTAGTGAACACTGAAGCTTTCTTT,CAISDNRDSPLVNTEAFF
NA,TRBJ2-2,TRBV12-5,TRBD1,TGTGCTAGTGCCCGGACCCCGGGACAGGGGTTTTCCGGGGAGCTGTTTTTT,CASARTPGQGFSGELFF
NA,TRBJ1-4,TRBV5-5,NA,TGTGCCAGCAGCGATACGAGAGGGTCTAATGAAAAACTGTTTTTT,CASSDTRGSNEKLFF
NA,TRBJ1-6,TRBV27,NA,TGTGCCAGCAGTTTTCAGGCGAAGTCCTATAATTCACCCCTCCACTTT,CASSFQAKSYNSPLHF
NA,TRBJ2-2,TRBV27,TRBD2,TGTGCCAGCAGTTTCAGCGGGAGTGGCACCGGGGAGCTGTTTTTT,CASSFSGSGTGELFF
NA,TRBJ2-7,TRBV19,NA,TGTGCCAGTAGTCGCGCTTGGGGGGAGACCTACGAGCAGTACTTC,CASSRAWGETYEQYF
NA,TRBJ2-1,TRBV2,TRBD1,TGTGCCTGGGACAGAGAGCAGTTCTTC,CAWDREQFF
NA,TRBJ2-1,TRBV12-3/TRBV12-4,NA,TGTGCCAGCAGCGAGACTCTGGATGAGCAGTTCTTC,CASSETLDEQFF
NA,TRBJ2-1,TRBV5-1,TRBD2,TGCGCCAGCAGCTTAGGAGCGGGGGCCAAATATACTAGCTCCTACAATGAGCAGTTCTTC,CASSLGAGAKYTSSYNEQFF
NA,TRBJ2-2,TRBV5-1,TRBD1,TGCGCCAGCAGCACCCGACAGGGGAGCACCGGGGAGCTGTTTTTT,CASSTRQGSTGELFF
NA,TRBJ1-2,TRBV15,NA,TGTGCCACCAGCAGAGATCCTATATTTGCAGGGTACTATGGCTACACCTTC,CATSRDPIFAGYYGYTF
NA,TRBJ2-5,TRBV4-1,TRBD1,TGCGCCAGCAGTTCAACAGGGGGCGCGGGAGAGACCCAGTACTTC,CASSSTGGAGETQYF
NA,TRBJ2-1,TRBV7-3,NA,TGTGCCAGCAGCTTAACTAGCGACGCTCACTACAATGAGCAGTTCTTC,CASSLTSDAHYNEQFF
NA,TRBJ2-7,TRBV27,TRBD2,TGTGCCAGCAGTTCCGGGACTAACCCTCGGGAGCAGTACTTC,CASSSGTNPREQYF
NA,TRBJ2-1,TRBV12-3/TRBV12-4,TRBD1,TGTGCCAGCAGGAGTGACAGGGACAATGAGCAGTTCTTC,CASRSDRDNEQFF
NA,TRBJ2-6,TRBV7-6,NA,TGTGCCAGCAGCCGCCCTAGCTCTGGGGCCAACGTCCTGACTTTC,CASSRPSSGANVLTF
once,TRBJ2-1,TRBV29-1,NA,TGCAGCGTTGCCACCCCTAGCTCCTACAATGAGCAGTTCTTC,CSVATPSSYNEQFF
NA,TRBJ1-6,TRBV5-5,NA,TGTGCCAGCAGCCTCTTGGGGGGGGCCAGGGATTCACCCCTCCACTTT,CASSLLGGARDSPLHF
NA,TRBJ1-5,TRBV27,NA,TGTGCCAGCAGTCGCGAGATGAGGCAGCCCCAGCATTTT,CASSREMRQPQHF
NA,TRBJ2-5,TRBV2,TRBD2,TGTGCCAGCAGTCCTGAAGCGGGGGGCTTCCTCCCGGACTTC,CASSPEAGGFLPDF
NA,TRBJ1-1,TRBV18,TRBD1,TGTGCCAGCTCACCACGACAGGGTCGAACTGAAGCTTTCTTT,CASSPRQGRTEAFF
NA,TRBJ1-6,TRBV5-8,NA,TGTGCCAGCAGCTTGGGAGAGGATAATTCACCCCTCCACTTT,CASSLGEDNSPLHF
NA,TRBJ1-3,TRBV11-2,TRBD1,TGTGCCAGCAGCTCGGGACAGGGAGGAAACACCATATATTTT,CASSSGQGGNTIYF
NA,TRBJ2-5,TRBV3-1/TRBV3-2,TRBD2,TGTGCCAGCAGCCCTCAAGGACTAGCGGGGGACCAAGAGACCCAGTACTTC,CASSPQGLAGDQETQYF
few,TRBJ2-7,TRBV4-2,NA,TGTGCCAGCAGCCAAGACGCGCTAGCGCAAACCTACGAGCAGTACTTC,CASSQDALAQTYEQYF
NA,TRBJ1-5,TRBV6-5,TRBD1,TGTGCCAGCAGGTCCGGGACAGGGACAAATCAGCCCCAGCATTTT,CASRSGTGTNQPQHF
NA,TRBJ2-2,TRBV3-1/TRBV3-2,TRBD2,TGTGCCAGCAGCCCGGGACTAGCGGACACGAACACCGGGGAGCTGTTTTTT,CASSPGLADTNTGELFF
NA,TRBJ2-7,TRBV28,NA,TGTGCCAGCAGTTTACAGGGGGGATCCTACGAGCAGTACTTC,CASSLQGGSYEQYF
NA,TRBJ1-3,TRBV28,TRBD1,TGTGCCAGCAGTTACAGGGGCGGGAACACCATATATTTT,CASSYRGGNTIYF
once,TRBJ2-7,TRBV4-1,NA,TGCGCCAGCAGCCAGTTGGGCAGGGCGAACTCCTACGAGCAGTACTTC,CASSQLGRANSYEQYF
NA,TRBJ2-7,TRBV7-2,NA,TGTGCCAGCAGCCAGATGGGGAGCCCCTACGAGCAGTACTTC,CASSQMGSPYEQYF
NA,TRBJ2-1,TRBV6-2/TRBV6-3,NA,TGTGCCAGCAGTTTCGGGACTCGCAACAATGAGCAGTTCTTC,CASSFGTRNNEQFF
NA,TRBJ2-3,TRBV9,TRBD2,TGTGCCAGCAGCGTAGCTAAGGGGTCGACTAGCGGGAGGACAGATACGCAGTATTTT,CASSVAKGSTSGRTDTQYF
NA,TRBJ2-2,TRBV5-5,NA,TGTGCCAGCAGCACCGGGACACTGAACACCGGGGAGCTGTTTTTT,CASSTGTLNTGELFF